The subject of this entry is one T cell receptor beta chain. The antigen is undetermined. The CDR3 loop spans 14 amino acids. Germline assignment: CDR1 KGHSH and CDR2 LQKENI. The V end was cut by 1 base, the J end by 0 bases, with 5 bases between. The sample is drawn from a study of response to subunit inactivated influenza vaccine. Study-level results: Authors suggested that a seasonal influenza vaccination recruits few new T cells each time.

TCRdb re-derived calls from the RT-PCR reads in MiXCR, one entry per CDR3 protein. The sample includes 650,000 to 700,000 distinct CDR3 sequences, more than 15% of them seen just once. The receptor comes from a middle-aged man who received an inactivated influenza vaccine. The V call is TRBV18, the J call TRBJ2-3; D gene ambiguous. Sample: PBMCs from blood, taken 11 to 12 days after vaccination. The CDR3 DNA follows: TGTGCCAGCTCACCACTACACAGCACAGATACGCAGTATTTT. Translated, it gives CASSPLHSTDTQYF.